The TCR beta chain described here comes from a study of graft-versus-host responses after intestinal transplantation. Study-level information: Tacrolimus plus steroids were given to all recipients for about 3 years, preceded by anti-thymocyte globulin induction. Whole-study findings and limits: Early post-transplant falls in HvG clones accompanied the peak levels of circulating GvH clones.

This CDR3 is built from 17 residues. The germline gives CDR1 SGHRS, CDR2 YFSETQ. V shed 5 bases, J shed 0 bases, and the junction held 9 bases outside the gene matches. As concerns this clone: Its antigen remains unknown.

Profiled with immunoSEQ multiplex PCR; TCRdb holds only in-frame clones, not every one. The table lists 4,500 or so clones, 65% to 85% of them singletons, with more than 7.5% in the top ten. Intraepithelial and lamina propria lymphocytes were freed from processed graft tissue. Specimen: ileum tissue, collected 17 days after transplant. The clonotype comes from a human patient who received an intestinal transplant, so some T cells may come from the graft donor. The V and J genes are TRBV5-1 and TRBJ2-1; 9 bases align to TRBD2. The CDR3 region is CASRYSGGGSSYNEQFF. The CDR3 DNA sequence: TGCGCCAGCAGATATAGCGGGGGAGGAAGCTCCTACAATGAGCAGTTCTTC. The full variable domain, in which reference TRBV5-1 and TRBJ2-1 provide the parts outside the CDR3, is KAGVTQTPRYLIKTRGQQVTLSCSPISGHRSVSWYQQTPGQGLQFLFEYFSETQRNKGNFPGRFSGRQFSNSRSEMNVSTLELGDSALYLCASRYSGGGSSYNEQFFGPGTRLTVL.